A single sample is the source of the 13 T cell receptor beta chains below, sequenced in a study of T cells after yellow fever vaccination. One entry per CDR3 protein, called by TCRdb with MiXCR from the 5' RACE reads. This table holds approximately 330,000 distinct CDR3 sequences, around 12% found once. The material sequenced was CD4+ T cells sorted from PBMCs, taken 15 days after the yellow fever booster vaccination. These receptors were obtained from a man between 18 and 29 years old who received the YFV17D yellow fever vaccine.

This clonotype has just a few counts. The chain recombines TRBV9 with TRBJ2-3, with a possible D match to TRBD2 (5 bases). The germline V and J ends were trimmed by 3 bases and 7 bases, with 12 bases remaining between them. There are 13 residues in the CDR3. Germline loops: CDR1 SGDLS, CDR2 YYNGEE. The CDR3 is CASSARRTHTQYF. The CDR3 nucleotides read TGTGCCAGCAGCGCCAGACGGACTCATACGCAGTATTTT.

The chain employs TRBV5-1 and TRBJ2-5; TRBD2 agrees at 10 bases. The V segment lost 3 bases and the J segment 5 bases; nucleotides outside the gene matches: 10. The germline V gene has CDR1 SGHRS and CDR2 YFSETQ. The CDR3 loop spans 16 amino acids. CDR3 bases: TGCGCCAGCAGCTCTCAGCGGGGGGGCCTAAGGGAGACCCAGTACTTC. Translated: CASSSQRGGLRETQYF.

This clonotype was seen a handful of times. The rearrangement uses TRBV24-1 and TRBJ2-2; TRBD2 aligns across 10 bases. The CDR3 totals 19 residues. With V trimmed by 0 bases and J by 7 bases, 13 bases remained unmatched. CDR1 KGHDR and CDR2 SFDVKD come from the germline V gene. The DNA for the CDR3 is TGTGCCACCAGTGATTTGCCCTTGGCTAGCGGGGGAGAGAGCGGGGAGCTGTTTTTT. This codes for CATSDLPLASGGESGELFF.

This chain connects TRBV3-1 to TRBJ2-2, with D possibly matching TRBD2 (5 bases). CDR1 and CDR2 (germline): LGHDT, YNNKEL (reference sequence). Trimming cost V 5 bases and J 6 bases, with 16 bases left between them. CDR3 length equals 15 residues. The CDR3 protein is CASSATSVDSGELFF. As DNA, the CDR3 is TGTGCCAGCAGCGCAACTTCAGTGGACTCCGGGGAGCTGTTTTTT.

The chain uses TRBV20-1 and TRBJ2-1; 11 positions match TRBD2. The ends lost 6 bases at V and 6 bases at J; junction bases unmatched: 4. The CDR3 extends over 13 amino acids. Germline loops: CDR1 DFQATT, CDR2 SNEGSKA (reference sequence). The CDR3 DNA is TGCAGTGCCCCCGGACTAGCGGGCAATGAGCAGTTCTTC. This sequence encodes CSAPGLAGNEQFF.

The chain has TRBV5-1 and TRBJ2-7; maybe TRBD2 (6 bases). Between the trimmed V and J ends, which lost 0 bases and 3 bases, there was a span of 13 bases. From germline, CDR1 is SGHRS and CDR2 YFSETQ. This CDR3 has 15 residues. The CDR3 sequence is CASSLEPGLSYEQYV. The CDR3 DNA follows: TGCGCCAGCAGCTTGGAACCGGGACTGAGCTACGAGCAGTACGTC.

The CDR3 DNA sequence: TGCGCCAGCAGCTTGGGACCCCTGGACTATGGCTACACCTTC. Translated: CASSLGPLDYGYTF. This sequence joins TRBV5-1 and TRBJ1-2; no definite D call. V lost 0 bases, J lost 3 bases, and 9 bases lay in between. The CDR3 is made up of 14 amino acids. Germline V gives CDR1 SGHRS, CDR2 YFSETQ. Looking up the rest from reference TRBV5-1 and TRBJ1-2 gives the full variable domain: KAGVTQTPRYLIKTRGQQVTLSCSPISGHRSVSWYQQTPGQGLQFLFEYFSETQRNKGNFPGRFSGRQFSNSRSEMNVSTLELGDSALYLCASSLGPLDYGYTFGSGTRLTVV.

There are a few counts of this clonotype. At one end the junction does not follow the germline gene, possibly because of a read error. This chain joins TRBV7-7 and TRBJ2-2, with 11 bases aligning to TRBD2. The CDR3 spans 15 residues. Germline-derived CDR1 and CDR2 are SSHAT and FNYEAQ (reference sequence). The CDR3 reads CASSPTLAGAGELFF. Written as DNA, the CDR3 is TGTGCTAGCAGCCCCACACTAGCGGGGGCCGGGGAGCTGTTTTTT.

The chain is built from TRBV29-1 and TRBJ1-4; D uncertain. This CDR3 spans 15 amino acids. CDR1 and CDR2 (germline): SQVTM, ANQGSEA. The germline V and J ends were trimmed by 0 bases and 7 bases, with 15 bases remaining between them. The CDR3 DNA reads TGCAGCGTTGAAGATCCCCGGGGAGGAAGTGAAAAACTGTTTTTT. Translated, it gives CSVEDPRGGSEKLFF. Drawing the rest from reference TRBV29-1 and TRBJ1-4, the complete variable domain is SAVISQKPSRDICQRGTSLTIQCQVDSQVTMMFWYRQQPGQSLTLIATANQGSEATYESGFVIDKFPISRPNLTFSTLTVSNMSPEDSSIYLCSVEDPRGGSEKLFFGSGTQLSVL.

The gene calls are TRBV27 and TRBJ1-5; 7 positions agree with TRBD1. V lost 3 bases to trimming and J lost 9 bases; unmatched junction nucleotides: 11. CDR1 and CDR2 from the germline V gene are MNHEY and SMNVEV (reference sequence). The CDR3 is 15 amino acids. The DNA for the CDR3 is TGTGCCAGCAGTTTGGGGCAGGGGGGGAGCTCGCCCCAGCATTTT. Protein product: CASSLGQGGSSPQHF.

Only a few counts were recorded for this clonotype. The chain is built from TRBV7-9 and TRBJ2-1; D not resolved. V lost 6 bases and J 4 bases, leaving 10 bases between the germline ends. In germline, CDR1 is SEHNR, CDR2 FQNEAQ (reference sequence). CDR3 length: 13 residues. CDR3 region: CASRTDIYNEQFF. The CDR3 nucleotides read TGTGCCAGCAGGACTGACATATACAATGAGCAGTTCTTC.

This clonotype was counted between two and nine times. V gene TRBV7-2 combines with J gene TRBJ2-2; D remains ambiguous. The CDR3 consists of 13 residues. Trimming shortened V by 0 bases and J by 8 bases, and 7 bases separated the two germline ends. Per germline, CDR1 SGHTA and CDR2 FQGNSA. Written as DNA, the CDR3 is TGTGCCAGCAGCTTAGCGCGAAGGGGGGAGCTGTTTTTT. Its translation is CASSLARRGELFF.

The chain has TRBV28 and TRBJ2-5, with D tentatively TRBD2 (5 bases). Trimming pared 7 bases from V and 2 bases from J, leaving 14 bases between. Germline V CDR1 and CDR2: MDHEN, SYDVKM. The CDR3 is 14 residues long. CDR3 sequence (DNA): TGTGCCAGCACGGAGGCCGGGGTACAAGAGACCCAGTACTTC. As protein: CASTEAGVQETQYF. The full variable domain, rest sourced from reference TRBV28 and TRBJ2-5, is DVKVTQSSRYLVKRTGEKVFLECVQDMDHENMFWYRQDPGLGLRLIYFSYDVKMKEKGDIPEGYSVSREKKERFSLILESASTNQTSMYLCASTEAGVQETQYFGPGTRLLVL.